These 15 T cell receptor beta chains originate from one sample sequenced in a study of OX40 agonist ivuxolimab in advanced cancers. The protocol was immunoSEQ multiplex PCR, while the TCRdb copy is restricted to in-frame clones and leaves out a portion. Of 50,000 to 75,000 clones listed, roughly four fifths are singletons. The specimen comprised CD4+ or CD8+ T cells sorted from blood, sampled in a trial of the OX40 agonist ivuxolimab. Every receptor here comes from an adult with an advanced solid tumor such as melanoma, head and neck, liver or kidney cancer.

The chain employs TRBV18 and TRBJ1-5; maybe TRBD1 (5 bases). The CDR3 sequence is 16 residues long. CDR1 is KGHSH and CDR2 is LQKENI in the germline V gene. Trimming took off 0 bases at V and 1 base at J, with 10 bases between the two ends. Here the CDR3 reads CASSPPMGVSNQPQHF. CDR3 sequence (DNA): TGTGCCAGCTCACCACCGATGGGGGTCAGCAATCAGCCCCAGCATTTT.

The rearrangement joins TRBV27 to TRBJ1-6, with D possibly matching TRBD1 (6 bases). In germline, CDR1 is MNHEY, CDR2 SMNVEV (reference sequence). With 8 bases removed from V and 8 bases from J, the gap between germline ends came to 28 bases. The CDR3 runs to 18 residues. CDR3 in amino acids: CASAPPATGINRDSPLHF. In nucleotides, the CDR3 is TGTGCCAGCGCCCCCCCCGCGACAGGCATCAATCGGGATTCACCCCTCCACTTT.

This clone was counted a few times. This CDR3 reads CASSLIGTVDSGNTIYF. The DNA of the CDR3 is TGTGCCAGTAGTCTCATTGGGACAGTTGATTCGGGAAACACCATATATTTT. The rearrangement links TRBV19 to TRBJ1-3, with 7 bases that match TRBD1. Germline V gene lookup returns CDR1 LNHDA and CDR2 SQIVND (reference sequence). This CDR3 has 17 residues. The V segment lost 5 bases and the J segment 4 bases; nucleotides outside the gene matches: 14.

This clone appeared a single time. The rearrangement links TRBV19 to TRBJ2-4; 8 bases are a match to TRBD2. This CDR3 contains 14 residues. J was trimmed by 8 bases and V by 6 bases; bases with no gene match: 9. Germline V gene sequence: CDR1 LNHDA, CDR2 SQIVND (reference sequence). The CDR3: CASRPGGAWDIQYF. DNA of the CDR3: TGTGCCAGTAGGCCGGGGGGGGCTTGGGACATTCAGTACTTC.

The chain has TRBV28 and TRBJ1-5, with 9 positions matching TRBD1. In germline, CDR1 is MDHEN, CDR2 SYDVKM. Trimming cost V 6 bases and J 11 bases; bases outside gene matches: 8. The CDR3 has 13 residues. The CDR3 here is CASRGTGIIAQHF. The CDR3 coding sequence is TGTGCCAGCAGGGGGACAGGGATTATAGCCCAGCATTTT.

The rearrangement links TRBV6-6 to TRBJ2-1; D is unclear. Per germline, CDR1 MNHNY and CDR2 SVGAGI (reference sequence). There are 12 residues in the CDR3. The V end lost 5 bases, the J end lost 8 bases, and 10 bases lay between the germline ends. In DNA, the CDR3 is TGTGCCAGCAGTCCATCCGTGGATGAGCAGTTCTTC. Its translation: CASSPSVDEQFF.

The CDR3, as DNA: TGTGCCAGCCGAGGGACTAGTGAGACCCAGTACTTC. This sequence encodes CASRGTSETQYF. The V and J genes are TRBV28 and TRBJ2-5; 8 nucleotides align to TRBD2. The CDR3 is made up of 12 amino acids. Germline values: CDR1 MDHEN, CDR2 SYDVKM. Losses at the gene ends were 8 bases for V and 5 bases for J; bases not matched to a gene: 4.

This sequence joins TRBV11-2 and TRBJ2-2; D gene unclear. The CDR3 consists of 14 residues. V lost 5 bases to trimming and J lost 1 base, with 8 bases between them. From germline, CDR1 is SGHAT and CDR2 FQNNGV. CDR3 region: CASSPNLNTGELFF. Written as DNA, the CDR3 is TGTGCCAGCAGCCCGAATCTGAACACCGGGGAGCTGTTTTTT.

The genes are TRBV5-1 and TRBJ2-3, with 13 bases aligning to TRBD2. J lost 0 bases, V lost 0 bases, and 4 bases had no gene match. Germline loops: CDR1 SGHRS, CDR2 YFSETQ. The CDR3 loop spans 18 amino acids. DNA for the CDR3: TGCGCCAGCAGCTTGGAACCGGGACTAGCGGGGAGCACAGATACGCAGTATTTT. It is translated as CASSLEPGLAGSTDTQYF.

V is TRBV6-6 and J is TRBJ2-5; D possibly uses TRBD1 or TRBD2 (6 bases each). Trimming removed 4 bases at V and 4 bases at J, with 10 bases between. This CDR3 is built from 13 residues. Germline V gene lookup returns CDR1 MNHNY and CDR2 SVGAGI (reference sequence). This CDR3 is CASSLQGGETQYF. CDR3 DNA: TGTGCCAGCAGTTTACAGGGAGGAGAGACCCAGTACTTC.

The chain links TRBV7-9 to TRBJ1-4, with TRBD1 matching over 7 bases. Germline values: CDR1 SEHNR, CDR2 FQNEAQ (reference sequence). This CDR3 region has 13 residues. Unmatched junction bases numbered 6, after V lost 8 bases and J lost 6 bases. The chain's CDR3 is CASRGTVDEKLFF. The CDR3 nucleotides read TGTGCCAGCCGGGGGACAGTTGATGAAAAACTGTTTTTT.

The rearrangement links TRBV29-1 to TRBJ2-7, with D perhaps TRBD2 (6 bases). CDR3 length: 11 amino acids. Germline V gives CDR1 SQVTM, CDR2 ANQGSEA. The germline V and J ends were trimmed by 4 bases and 5 bases, with 9 bases remaining between them. The CDR3 DNA is TGCAGCGTTGGGGGCGGGGACGAGCAGTACTTC. Translating gives CSVGGGDEQYF.

The CDR3 region has the DNA TGTGCCAGCAGCCGCGGACAGGGGGAGGGTAATGAGCAGTTCTTC. This codes for CASSRGQGEGNEQFF. The gene calls are TRBV5-4 and TRBJ2-1; TRBD1 agrees at 10 bases. The CDR3 contains 15 residues. Germline V gives CDR1 SGHNT, CDR2 YYREEE (reference sequence). Losses at the gene ends were 4 bases for V and 7 bases for J; bases not matched to a gene: 8.

This chain joins TRBV28 and TRBJ2-7; 8 nucleotides agree with TRBD2. Trimming cost V 5 bases and J 1 base; bases outside gene matches: 10. CDR1 is MDHEN and CDR2 is SYDVKM in the germline V gene. The CDR3 contains 16 residues. The CDR3 reads CASSPLGSGVSYEQYF. CDR3 in DNA: TGTGCCAGCAGTCCCCTGGGTAGCGGGGTTTCCTACGAGCAGTACTTC.

The V call is TRBV2, the J call TRBJ1-3; D is uncertain. The CDR3 sequence is 15 residues long. Trimming took 1 base from V and 0 from J, leaving 7 bases between them. Germline CDR1 is SNHLY and CDR2 is FYNNEI. The CDR3 bases are TGTGCCAGCAGTGAAGGTGACGACTCTGGAAACACCATATATTTT. Translation: CASSEGDDSGNTIYF.